The T cell receptor beta chain under discussion was sequenced for a study of cytomegalovirus exposure and HLA in healthy donors. General study results and limits: As immune exposure information, only CMV serostatus was available. TCR beta V- and J-gene trimming was later associated with a missense DCLRE1C variant.

These donors counted as nominally healthy when sampled, but unrecorded immune exposures were likely. CDR3 size: 13 residues. Trimming pared 6 bases from V and 0 bases from J, leaving 8 bases between. Looked up from germline, CDR1 is SNHLY and CDR2 is FYNNEI. This clone came up a few times. Antigen: not known. Vbeta (60) and Jbeta (13) primers were used in the PCR. Sequenced by immunoSEQ multiplex PCR; TCRdb stores in-frame clones only, minus some. The sample holds about 43,000 clones, around 58% seen once. The TCR comes from a man aged 60-69 years in good health and CMV-seropositive. The rearrangement joins TRBV2 to TRBJ1-1, with D unresolved. Specimen: PBMCs. CDR3 nucleotide sequence: TGTGCCAGCAGACGCGGGATGAACACTGAAGCTTTCTTT. Its translation: CASRRGMNTEAFF.